Detailed here is one T cell receptor beta chain. The protocol was immunoSEQ multiplex PCR, while the TCRdb copy is restricted to in-frame clones and leaves out a portion. The sample holds 85,000 to 130,000 clones; around 87% are singletons and the top ten take about 15%. This entry belongs to a study of blood T cell repertoires in COVID-19. V lost 2 bases and J 1 base, leaving 18 bases between the germline ends. CDR1 and CDR2 (germline): SGHKS, YYEKEE (reference sequence). CDR3 length equals 18 residues. What was sequenced was peripheral blood. The receptor was isolated from a middle-aged man with acute or convalescent COVID-19. The V and J genes are TRBV5-5 and TRBJ2-2; D is perhaps TRBD1 (5 bases). CDR3 DNA sequence: TGTGCCAGCAGCTTAACAGGCCTTATAACTCTGAACACCGGGGAGCTGTTTTTT. This translates into CASSLTGLITLNTGELFF.